This TCR beta chain derives from a study of shared clonotypes between healthy human individuals. Study-level information: Donor ages ranged 18 to 49 years: a couple of women, a few men.

The naive CD8 subset, CD45RO-negative cells positively selected for CCR7, excluded terminally differentiated effector memory CD45RA+ cells. Every contributor of samples was a Caucasian grown-up residing in Nashville, Tennessee. Germline V lookup: CDR1 MNHEY, CDR2 SMNVEV (reference sequence). There are 14 residues in the CDR3. Trimming stripped 3 bases from V and 3 bases from J, with 9 bases between. Original data processing: Filtering of immunoSEQ junctional sequences could not match full-length read filtering. TCRdb's table, derived via immunoSEQ multiplex PCR, lists solely in-frame clones and lacks some. From that table come the V and J calls and clone size; the DNA was used to work out D and trimming. The repertoire holds more than 500,000 clones, with 90% to 95% as singletons.

This clonotype originated in a woman aged 25 to 39 in good health. Sequenced: naive CD8+ T cells sorted from blood. The chain links TRBV27 to TRBJ1-5, with D uncertain. CDR3 sequence: CASSFGGPNQPQHF. In DNA, the CDR3 is TGTGCCAGCAGTTTTGGAGGCCCCAATCAGCCCCAGCATTTT.